The 12 T cell receptor beta chains below come from one sample, sequenced in a study of CD8 T cells in Susac syndrome. An input of 0.5 to 1 ug of RNA was subjected to reverse transcription using random hexamers. TCRdb called the immunoSEQ multiplex PCR reads again in MiXCR, with one record for every CDR3 protein. The sample includes 130,000 to 150,000 distinct CDR3 sequences, around 94% of them seen just once. The sample consisted of CD8+ T cells from PBMCs. The receptor source for this set is a human donor in good health.

The chain carries TRBV30 and TRBJ2-1; 7 bases line up with TRBD2. The CDR3 has 14 amino acids. Germline CDR1 and CDR2: GTSNPN and SVGIG (reference sequence). J lost 0 bases, V lost 4 bases, and 3 bases had no gene match. The CDR3 spells CAWNLAASYNEQFF. Written as DNA, the CDR3 is TGTGCCTGGAACCTAGCGGCCTCCTACAATGAGCAGTTCTTC.

The gene calls are TRBV24-1 and TRBJ2-7; 8 bases line up with TRBD1. V shed 1 base, J shed 7 bases, and the junction held 8 bases outside the gene matches. Germline loops: CDR1 KGHDR, CDR2 SFDVKD. The CDR3 totals 15 residues. The CDR3, as DNA: TGTGCCACCAGTGATTTCTTCCAGGGGGCTTGGGAGCAGTACTTC. This sequence encodes CATSDFFQGAWEQYF.

V usage is TRBV24-1 and J usage is TRBJ2-1; D perhaps matches TRBD2 (6 bases). The CDR3 has 16 residues. Deletions cut 1 base from V and 5 bases from J, with 14 bases between. Germline V gene data show CDR1 as KGHDR and CDR2 as SFDVKD. CDR3 amino acids: CATSDFPAERDNEQFF. The CDR3 DNA follows: TGTGCCACCAGTGATTTCCCCGCTGAGCGGGACAATGAGCAGTTCTTC.

A single count supports this clonotype. This chain links TRBV7-3 with TRBJ2-3; TRBD2 is a possible D gene (5 bases). The CDR3 runs to 15 residues. V was clipped by 4 bases and J by 6 bases, with 17 bases between them. Germline V gene data show CDR1 as SGHTA and CDR2 as FQGTGA. The CDR3 DNA follows: TGTGCCAGCAGCTCCGGACTGCCTAGGGAGGATACGCAGTATTTT. This encodes CASSSGLPREDTQYF.

The chain combines TRBV6-5 with TRBJ2-7; 7 bases match TRBD1. The trim removed 2 bases at V and 3 bases at J, leaving 4 bases unmatched. CDR1 is MNHEY, CDR2 SVGAGI, per germline. The CDR3 covers 14 residues. The CDR3 region has the DNA TGTGCCAGCAGTTACGACAGGGCGAGCTACGAGCAGTACTTC. It yields the protein CASSYDRASYEQYF.

The chain combines TRBV21-1 with TRBJ2-7. TRBV21-1 is assigned pseudogene status. There are 15 residues in the CDR3. DNA of the CDR3: TGTGCCAGCAGCAAATTTAGTAGGGGCCCCTACGAGCAGTACTTC. Translating gives CASSKFSRGPYEQYF.

The chain recombines TRBV12-3 or TRBV12-4 with TRBJ2-5; weak D call: TRBD1 (6 bases). Trimming left V 4 bases short and J 0 bases short, with 12 bases between. CDR3 size: 15 residues. The CDR3 coding sequence is TGTGCCAGCAGTTCCTTAAACAGGGACCAAGAGACCCAGTACTTC. Encoded protein: CASSSLNRDQETQYF.

The V gene is TRBV28, the J gene TRBJ2-2; D unclear. Trimming left V 6 bases short and J 8 bases short, with 10 bases between. Germline CDR1 is MDHEN and CDR2 is SYDVKM. The CDR3 length is 12 residues. CDR3 sequence reads: CASRQSPGELFF. The CDR3 nucleotides are TGTGCCAGCAGACAAAGTCCGGGGGAGCTGTTTTTT.

The chain employs TRBV20-1 and TRBJ2-7, with D unresolved. V lost 2 bases, J lost 2 bases, and 4 bases lay in between. CDR3 length equals 11 residues. Germline V gives CDR1 DFQATT, CDR2 SNEGSKA (reference sequence). In DNA form, the CDR3 reads TGCAGTGCTAGACCGGCCTACGAGCAGTACTTC. This codes for CSARPAYEQYF.

The chain employs TRBV7-2 and TRBJ2-1; no definite D call. The V end lost 2 bases, the J end lost 7 bases, and 9 bases lay between the germline ends. Germline CDR1 reads SGHTA; CDR2 reads FQGNSA. The CDR3 has 13 residues. The CDR3 protein is CASSLPQGNEQFF. The DNA of the CDR3 is TGTGCCAGCAGCTTACCACAAGGGAATGAGCAGTTCTTC.

This clonotype turned up a few times. The rearrangement joins TRBV29-1 to TRBJ2-1; TRBD2 is a possible D gene (5 bases). The V and J ends lost 4 bases and 9 bases respectively, with 10 bases between them. The CDR3 has 11 residues. Germline CDR1 and CDR2: SQVTM and ANQGSEA. DNA for the CDR3: TGCAGCGTTGTTGCTCGGGGTGAGCAGTTCTTC. The encoded protein is CSVVARGEQFF.

The genes are TRBV7-9 and TRBJ2-7, with TRBD2 identical over 16 bases. The V and J ends lost 3 bases and 1 base, in that order; junction bases with no gene match: 9. Germline CDR1 is SEHNR and CDR2 is FQNEAQ (reference sequence). The CDR3 length is 19 residues. Here the CDR3 reads CASSFLGLAGGPGSYEQYF. CDR3 sequence (DNA): TGTGCCAGCAGCTTTTTGGGACTAGCGGGAGGGCCGGGTTCCTACGAGCAGTACTTC. Full variable domain (missing parts from reference TRBV7-9 and TRBJ2-7): DTGVSQNPRHKITKRGQNVTFRCDPISEHNRLYWYRQTLGQGPEFLTYFQNEAQLEKSRLLSDRFSAERPKGSFSTLEIQRTEQGDSAMYLCASSFLGLAGGPGSYEQYFGPGTRLTVT.